Listed below are T cell receptor beta chains from one sample, sequenced in a study of resident and recirculating memory T cells in vitiligo. The data were produced by immunoSEQ multiplex PCR, yet TCRdb's version contains in-frame clones alone and is incomplete. The repertoire includes around 78,000 clones, 92% of them detected once, and roughly 5.1% sits in the top ten. Sequencing was done on a sample of blood. The source is a male donor with vitiligo. Both conserved end residues are part of each CDR3. The order of the fields is clone size, CDR3 length, J gene, V gene, D gene, CDR3 protein, CDR3 DNA. A D gene is named only where the DNA matches it firmly. Clone size is not always given. Where it is, it says once, few, many or a class for expanded clones.

clone size: -
CDR3 length: 14
J gene: TRBJ2-7
V gene: TRBV27
D gene: TRBD1
CDR3 protein: CASSFDRVGYEQYF
CDR3 DNA: TGTGCCAGCAGTTTCGACAGGGTGGGCTACGAGCAGTACTTC

clone size: -
CDR3 length: 19
J gene: TRBJ2-1
V gene: TRBV14
D gene: -
CDR3 protein: CASSQGIRSHSSSYNEQFF
CDR3 DNA: TGTGCCAGCAGCCAAGGTATTAGGAGTCACTCGAGCTCCTACAATGAGCAGTTCTTC

clone size: -
CDR3 length: 14
J gene: TRBJ2-3
V gene: TRBV19
D gene: -
CDR3 protein: CASTRSSRTDTQYF
CDR3 DNA: TGTGCCAGTACACGGAGCAGCCGAACAGATACGCAGTATTTT

clone size: once
CDR3 length: 17
J gene: TRBJ2-5
V gene: TRBV2
D gene: TRBD1
CDR3 protein: CASSAPGRAGGGETQYF
CDR3 DNA: TGTGCCAGCAGTGCTCCCGGAAGGGCAGGGGGTGGGGAGACCCAGTACTTC

clone size: few
CDR3 length: 16
J gene: TRBJ2-1
V gene: TRBV6-5
D gene: -
CDR3 protein: CASSYLIRSSYNEQFF
CDR3 DNA: TGTGCCAGCAGTTACTTAATACGGAGCTCCTACAATGAGCAGTTCTTC

clone size: -
CDR3 length: 12
J gene: TRBJ2-1
V gene: TRBV5-1
D gene: -
CDR3 protein: CASSPVRWEQFF
CDR3 DNA: TGCGCCAGCAGTCCTGTGAGGTGGGAGCAGTTCTTC

clone size: -
CDR3 length: 13
J gene: TRBJ1-1
V gene: TRBV29-1
D gene: -
CDR3 protein: CSVEYRPGTEAFF
CDR3 DNA: TGCAGCGTTGAATACAGGCCAGGGACTGAAGCTTTCTTT

clone size: -
CDR3 length: 11
J gene: TRBJ2-3
V gene: TRBV10-2
D gene: -
CDR3 protein: CASSEEDTQYF
CDR3 DNA: TGCGCCAGCAGTGAGGAGGATACGCAGTATTTT

clone size: -
CDR3 length: 15
J gene: TRBJ2-1
V gene: TRBV28
D gene: -
CDR3 protein: CASVPSAAAYNEQFF
CDR3 DNA: TGTGCCAGCGTCCCCTCCGCGGCAGCATACAATGAGCAGTTCTTC

clone size: -
CDR3 length: 17
J gene: TRBJ2-7
V gene: TRBV28
D gene: TRBD1
CDR3 protein: CASSGTGDPRFGNEQYF
CDR3 DNA: TGTGCCAGCAGCGGGACAGGGGATCCCCGTTTCGGGAACGAGCAGTACTTC

clone size: -
CDR3 length: 20
J gene: TRBJ1-3
V gene: TRBV4-3
D gene: TRBD1
CDR3 protein: CASSQDSAPSLTGSGNTIYF
CDR3 DNA: TGCGCCAGCAGCCAAGATTCGGCCCCCTCCTTGACAGGGAGTGGAAACACCATATATTTT

clone size: once
CDR3 length: 15
J gene: TRBJ1-2
V gene: TRBV13
D gene: -
CDR3 protein: CASSLGPGALYGYTF
CDR3 DNA: TGTGCCAGCAGCTTAGGCCCAGGGGCGCTCTATGGCTACACCTTC

clone size: -
CDR3 length: 14
J gene: TRBJ1-1
V gene: TRBV18
D gene: -
CDR3 protein: CASFTNLADTEAFF
CDR3 DNA: TGTGCCAGCTTCACCAATCTGGCGGACACTGAAGCTTTCTTT

clone size: -
CDR3 length: 15
J gene: TRBJ2-3
V gene: TRBV27
D gene: TRBD2
CDR3 protein: CASSWLAGSTDTQYF
CDR3 DNA: TGTGCCAGCAGTTGGCTAGCGGGTAGCACAGATACGCAGTATTTT

clone size: -
CDR3 length: 18
J gene: TRBJ2-1
V gene: TRBV15
D gene: TRBD2
CDR3 protein: CATSRGGTGTSGSRRQFF
CDR3 DNA: TGTGCCACCAGCAGAGGAGGAACCGGGACTAGCGGGAGTCGGCGACAGTTCTTC

clone size: -
CDR3 length: 12
J gene: TRBJ2-7
V gene: TRBV28
D gene: -
CDR3 protein: CASSSTRSEQYF
CDR3 DNA: TGTGCCAGCAGTTCAACCCGGTCCGAGCAGTACTTC

clone size: -
CDR3 length: 17
J gene: TRBJ2-7
V gene: TRBV7-9
D gene: TRBD1
CDR3 protein: CASSLAYRGPNSYEQYF
CDR3 DNA: TGTGCCAGCAGCTTAGCGTACAGGGGGCCTAACTCCTACGAGCAGTACTTC

clone size: -
CDR3 length: 15
J gene: TRBJ1-5
V gene: TRBV5-4
D gene: -
CDR3 protein: CASSSDSVSNQPQHF
CDR3 DNA: TGTGCCAGCAGCTCAGACAGCGTTAGCAATCAGCCCCAGCATTTT

clone size: -
CDR3 length: 18
J gene: TRBJ2-1
V gene: TRBV11-3
D gene: TRBD2
CDR3 protein: CASSSSSGRAKSYNEQFF
CDR3 DNA: TGTGCCAGCAGCTCGTCTAGCGGGAGGGCCAAATCCTACAATGAGCAGTTCTTC

clone size: once
CDR3 length: 15
J gene: TRBJ1-5
V gene: TRBV5-3
D gene: -
CDR3 protein: CARSATPGFGQPQHF
CDR3 DNA: TGTGCCAGAAGCGCAACACCGGGATTCGGGCAGCCCCAGCATTTT

clone size: once
CDR3 length: 15
J gene: TRBJ1-5
V gene: TRBV18
D gene: TRBD1
CDR3 protein: CASSPGQGGNQPQHF
CDR3 DNA: TGTGCCAGCTCTCCGGGACAGGGGGGCAATCAGCCCCAGCATTTT

clone size: once
CDR3 length: 12
J gene: TRBJ2-7
V gene: TRBV4-1
D gene: TRBD2
CDR3 protein: CASSGGTYEQYF
CDR3 DNA: TGCGCCAGCTCGGGGGGGACCTACGAGCAGTACTTC

clone size: -
CDR3 length: 18
J gene: TRBJ1-1
V gene: TRBV28
D gene: TRBD1
CDR3 protein: CASSSDGTGATLNTEAFF
CDR3 DNA: TGTGCCAGCAGTTCCGATGGGACAGGGGCAACTTTGAACACTGAAGCTTTCTTT

clone size: once
CDR3 length: 15
J gene: TRBJ1-4
V gene: TRBV27
D gene: -
CDR3 protein: CASSLSGRVREKLFF
CDR3 DNA: TGTGCCAGCAGTTTATCGGGCAGGGTCAGGGAAAAACTGTTTTTT

clone size: -
CDR3 length: 14
J gene: TRBJ1-1
V gene: TRBV6-1
D gene: -
CDR3 protein: CASSSQVFGTEAFF
CDR3 DNA: TGTGCCAGCAGTTCCCAGGTCTTTGGCACTGAAGCTTTCTTT

clone size: -
CDR3 length: 21
J gene: TRBJ1-2
V gene: TRBV7-8
D gene: TRBD1
CDR3 protein: CASSFRPGGRGQGKTNYGYTF
CDR3 DNA: TGTGCCAGCAGCTTTCGTCCCGGGGGTAGGGGACAGGGAAAAACTAACTATGGCTACACCTTC

clone size: -
CDR3 length: 13
J gene: TRBJ2-7
V gene: TRBV5-1
D gene: TRBD2
CDR3 protein: CASSLGEGIEQYF
CDR3 DNA: TGCGCCAGCAGCTTGGGGGAGGGCATCGAGCAGTACTTC

clone size: -
CDR3 length: 17
J gene: TRBJ1-2
V gene: TRBV7-9
D gene: -
CDR3 protein: CASSPAIVRVVDYGYTF
CDR3 DNA: TGTGCCAGCAGCCCAGCGATAGTCAGGGTCGTCGACTATGGCTACACCTTC

clone size: -
CDR3 length: 14
J gene: TRBJ1-5
V gene: TRBV15
D gene: -
CDR3 protein: CATSRVGAPQPQHF
CDR3 DNA: TGTGCCACCAGCAGAGTAGGGGCACCTCAGCCCCAGCATTTT

clone size: -
CDR3 length: 15
J gene: TRBJ2-7
V gene: TRBV5-6
D gene: TRBD2
CDR3 protein: CASSFGAGVGDEQYF
CDR3 DNA: TGTGCCAGCAGCTTCGGAGCGGGAGTTGGGGACGAGCAGTACTTC

clone size: -
CDR3 length: 14
J gene: TRBJ2-3
V gene: TRBV5-6
D gene: -
CDR3 protein: CASSSPHSTDTQYF
CDR3 DNA: TGTGCCAGCAGCTCCCCCCATAGCACAGATACGCAGTATTTT

clone size: -
CDR3 length: 14
J gene: TRBJ2-1
V gene: TRBV5-1
D gene: TRBD1
CDR3 protein: CASSSGTVYNEQFF
CDR3 DNA: TGCGCCAGCAGCTCGGGGACAGTTTACAATGAGCAGTTCTTC

clone size: -
CDR3 length: 15
J gene: TRBJ1-1
V gene: TRBV28
D gene: -
CDR3 protein: CASSLWAGYSGEAFF
CDR3 DNA: TGTGCCAGCAGTTTATGGGCAGGCTATAGCGGGGAAGCTTTCTTT

clone size: -
CDR3 length: 14
J gene: TRBJ2-7
V gene: TRBV6-5
D gene: TRBD1
CDR3 protein: CASRRGQGSYEQYF
CDR3 DNA: TGTGCCAGCAGACGGGGACAGGGGAGCTACGAGCAGTACTTC

clone size: -
CDR3 length: 13
J gene: TRBJ2-2
V gene: TRBV6-1
D gene: TRBD2
CDR3 protein: CASMSGRAGELFF
CDR3 DNA: TGTGCCAGCATGAGCGGGAGGGCCGGGGAGCTGTTTTTT

clone size: -
CDR3 length: 15
J gene: TRBJ1-2
V gene: TRBV6-5
D gene: -
CDR3 protein: CASRPLRTAYYGYTF
CDR3 DNA: TGTGCCAGCAGGCCACTAAGAACGGCGTACTATGGCTACACCTTC

clone size: -
CDR3 length: 11
J gene: TRBJ1-2
V gene: TRBV11-2
D gene: -
CDR3 protein: CASSFYHGYTF
CDR3 DNA: TGTGCCAGCAGCTTCTACCATGGCTACACCTTC

clone size: -
CDR3 length: 14
J gene: TRBJ2-7
V gene: TRBV5-1
D gene: -
CDR3 protein: CASRTPGTTYEQYF
CDR3 DNA: TGCGCCAGCCGAACCCCCGGGACAACCTACGAGCAGTACTTC

clone size: -
CDR3 length: 19
J gene: TRBJ2-3
V gene: TRBV28
D gene: TRBD2
CDR3 protein: CASDSPPRGTSGRTDTQYF
CDR3 DNA: TGTGCCAGCGATTCGCCTCCTAGGGGGACTAGCGGGAGGACAGATACGCAGTATTTT

clone size: -
CDR3 length: 15
J gene: TRBJ1-1
V gene: TRBV18
D gene: -
CDR3 protein: CASSPFDRRGTEAFF
CDR3 DNA: TGTGCCAGCTCACCTTTTGACAGGCGCGGCACTGAAGCTTTCTTT

clone size: once
CDR3 length: 15
J gene: TRBJ2-2
V gene: TRBV18
D gene: TRBD2
CDR3 protein: CASSRGSQSTGELFF
CDR3 DNA: TGTGCCAGCTCTCGCGGGAGTCAGTCCACCGGGGAGCTGTTTTTT

clone size: -
CDR3 length: 15
J gene: TRBJ2-3
V gene: TRBV6-1
D gene: TRBD2
CDR3 protein: CALGTSGRRTDTQYF
CDR3 DNA: TGTGCCCTAGGGACTAGCGGGAGGAGGACAGATACGCAGTATTTT

clone size: once
CDR3 length: 16
J gene: TRBJ1-2
V gene: TRBV4-2
D gene: TRBD1
CDR3 protein: CASSLGQATIYEGYTF
CDR3 DNA: TGTGCCAGCAGCCTGGGACAGGCGACTATTTATGAGGGCTACACCTTC

clone size: -
CDR3 length: 12
J gene: TRBJ2-1
V gene: TRBV18
D gene: -
CDR3 protein: CASSPATDEQFF
CDR3 DNA: TGTGCCAGCTCACCGGCCACAGATGAGCAGTTCTTC

clone size: -
CDR3 length: 15
J gene: TRBJ1-1
V gene: TRBV5-6
D gene: TRBD1
CDR3 protein: CASSTGGRSRTEAFF
CDR3 DNA: TGTGCCAGCAGTACAGGGGGGCGGTCGCGGACTGAAGCTTTCTTT

clone size: -
CDR3 length: 15
J gene: TRBJ1-1
V gene: TRBV5-1
D gene: -
CDR3 protein: CASSFTGGAGPEAFF
CDR3 DNA: TGCGCCAGCAGCTTCACCGGGGGTGCGGGGCCTGAAGCTTTCTTT